One and the same sample provided the 2 T cell receptor beta chains below, sequenced in a study of cytomegalovirus exposure and HLA in healthy donors. In the PCR, 60 Vbeta and 13 Jbeta primers were used. The protocol was immunoSEQ multiplex PCR, while the TCRdb copy is restricted to in-frame clones and leaves out a portion. The repertoire holds some 190,000 clones, with approximately 86% as singletons. The specimen sequenced was PBMCs. These receptors were collected from a boy under 10 years old in good health and CMV-seronegative.

The chain has TRBV29-1 and TRBJ1-4, with TRBD1 identical over 7 bases. The CDR3 is 13 residues long. Per the germline V gene, CDR1 is SQVTM and CDR2 is ANQGSEA. J was trimmed by 10 bases and V by 2 bases; bases with no gene match: 7. CDR3 in DNA: TGCAGCGTTGAAAACAGGGGAAGCGGAAAACTGTTTTTT. It encodes CSVENRGSGKLFF. The complete variable domain, with remaining parts taken from reference TRBV29-1 and TRBJ1-4, reads SAVISQKPSRDICQRGTSLTIQCQVDSQVTMMFWYRQQPGQSLTLIATANQGSEATYESGFVIDKFPISRPNLTFSTLTVSNMSPEDSSIYLCSVENRGSGKLFFGSGTQLSVL.

The chain uses TRBV7-9 and TRBJ2-3, with 10 bases lining up with TRBD2. V was pared by 3 bases and J by 6 bases, with 12 bases of the junction left unmatched. The CDR3 loop spans 17 amino acids. Germline V gene sequence: CDR1 SEHNR, CDR2 FQNEAQ (reference sequence). CDR3 DNA sequence: TGTGCCAGCAGCTTCGGTGTAGATAGCGGGGGGTGGGATACGCAGTATTTT. This codes for CASSFGVDSGGWDTQYF.